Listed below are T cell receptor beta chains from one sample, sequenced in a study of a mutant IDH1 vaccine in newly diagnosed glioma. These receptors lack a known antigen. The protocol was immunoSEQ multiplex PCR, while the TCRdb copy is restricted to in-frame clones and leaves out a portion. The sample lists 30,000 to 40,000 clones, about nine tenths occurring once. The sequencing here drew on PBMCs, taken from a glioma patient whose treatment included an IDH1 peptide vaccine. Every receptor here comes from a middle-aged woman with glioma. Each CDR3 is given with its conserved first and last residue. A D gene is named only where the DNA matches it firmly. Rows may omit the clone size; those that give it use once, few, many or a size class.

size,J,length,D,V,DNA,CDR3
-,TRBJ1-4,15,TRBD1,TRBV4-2,TGTGCCAGCAGCCAAGAAGGCACAGGGGATGAAAAACTGTTTTTT,CASSQEGTGDEKLFF
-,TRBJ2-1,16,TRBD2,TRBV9,TGTGCCAGCAGCTCGAGACTAGCGGGGGGGCTGGTTGAGCAGTTCTTC,CASSSRLAGGLVEQFF
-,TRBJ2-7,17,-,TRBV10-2,TGCGCCAGCAGTGACCCCCCCTACGGACTGAAAGACTACGAGCAGTACTTC,CASSDPPYGLKDYEQYF
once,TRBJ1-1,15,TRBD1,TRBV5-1,TGCGCCAGCAGCTCCGGGACAGGGATGAACACTGAAGCTTTCTTT,CASSSGTGMNTEAFF
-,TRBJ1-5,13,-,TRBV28,TGTGCCAGCAGTTGGACAGATAATCAGCCCCAGCATTTT,CASSWTDNQPQHF
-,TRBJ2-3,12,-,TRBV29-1,TGCAGCGTTGGCCCAGCGACAGATACGCAGTATTTT,CSVGPATDTQYF
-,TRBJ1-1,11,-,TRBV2,TGTGCCAGCACCATACAGAGTGAAGCTTTCTTT,CASTIQSEAFF
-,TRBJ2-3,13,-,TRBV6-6,TGTGCCAGCAGTTACTCCTCGGAGGCTACGCAGTATTTT,CASSYSSEATQYF
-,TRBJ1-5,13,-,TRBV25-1,TGTGCCAGACGACGGGATAGCAATCAGCCCCAGCATTTT,CARRRDSNQPQHF
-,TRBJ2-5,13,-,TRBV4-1,TGCGCCAGCAGCCAAGTTGGCCAAGAGACCCAGTACTTC,CASSQVGQETQYF
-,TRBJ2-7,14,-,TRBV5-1,TGCGCCAGCAGCTTGGACGGGGCTCTCTACGAGCAGTACTTC,CASSLDGALYEQYF
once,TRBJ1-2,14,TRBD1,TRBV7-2,TGTGCCAGCAGCTCGGACAGGGCGCTCCCGGGCTACACCTTC,CASSSDRALPGYTF
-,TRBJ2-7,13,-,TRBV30,TGTGCCTGGAGTATGTTAAGCTCCTACGAGCAGTACTTC,CAWSMLSSYEQYF
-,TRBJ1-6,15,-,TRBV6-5,TGTGCCAGCAGGTCCCCCGAGGGCCCGGATTCACCCCTCCACTTT,CASRSPEGPDSPLHF
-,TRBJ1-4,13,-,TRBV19,TGTGCCAGTAGTAGAGAAAACATCGGGAAACTGTTTTTT,CASSRENIGKLFF
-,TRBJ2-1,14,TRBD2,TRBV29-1,TGCAGCGTTGAAGGGCTAGCGGGAGTAAGAGAGCAGTTCTTC,CSVEGLAGVREQFF
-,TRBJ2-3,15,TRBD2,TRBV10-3,TGTGCCATCAGCGAAAGCGGGACTTCCACAGATACGCAGTATTTT,CAISESGTSTDTQYF
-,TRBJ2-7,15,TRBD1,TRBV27,TGTGCCAGCAGTTCACAGGGGAACGACTATTACGAGCAGTACTTC,CASSSQGNDYYEQYF
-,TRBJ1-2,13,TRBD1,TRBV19,TGTGCCACCGCTCGACAGGGGACGAGAGGCTACACCTTC,CATARQGTRGYTF
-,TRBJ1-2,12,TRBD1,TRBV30,TGTGCCTGCAGGGGGCGCGGCTATGGCTACACCTTC,CACRGRGYGYTF
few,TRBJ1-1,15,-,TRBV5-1,TGCGCCAGCAATGTCGCCGCAGGGGTGAACACTGAAGCTTTCTTT,CASNVAAGVNTEAFF
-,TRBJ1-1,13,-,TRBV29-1,TGCAGCGGATTGACAGGTATGAACACTGAAGCTTTCTTT,CSGLTGMNTEAFF
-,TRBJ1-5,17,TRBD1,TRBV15,TGTGCCACCAGCATGGGGGGCGGACAGGGAGATAGTCAGCCCCAGCATTTT,CATSMGGGQGDSQPQHF
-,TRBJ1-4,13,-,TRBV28,TGTGCCTCCTTCGGAGGGGTTAATGAAAAACTGTTTTTT,CASFGGVNEKLFF
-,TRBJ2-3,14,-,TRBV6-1,TGTGCCAGCAGTGAATACTTGGGGCCGCGTACGCAGTATTTT,CASSEYLGPRTQYF
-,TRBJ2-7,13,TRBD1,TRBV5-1,TGCGCCAGCAGCGTTACAGGGGCCTACGAGCAGTACTTC,CASSVTGAYEQYF
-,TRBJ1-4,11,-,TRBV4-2,TGTGCCAGCAGCCACCTAAAATTGCTGTTTTTT,CASSHLKLLFF
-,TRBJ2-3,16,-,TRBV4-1,TGCGCCAGCAGCCAGGCGGGACCCCTACCCACAGATACGCAGTATTTT,CASSQAGPLPTDTQYF
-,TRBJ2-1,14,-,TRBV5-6,TGTGCCAGCAGCTTAACGAATAGCGACAATGAGCAGTTCTTC,CASSLTNSDNEQFF
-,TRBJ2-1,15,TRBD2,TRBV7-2,TGTGCCAGCAGCTTCGCGGGAGCCCCCTACAATGAGCAGTTCTTC,CASSFAGAPYNEQFF
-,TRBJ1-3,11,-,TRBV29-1,TGCAGCGTTGAAGTGGAGAACACCATATATTTT,CSVEVENTIYF
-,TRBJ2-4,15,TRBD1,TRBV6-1,TGTGCCAGCAGGGGGGACAGTTTAGCCAAAAACATTCAGTACTTC,CASRGDSLAKNIQYF
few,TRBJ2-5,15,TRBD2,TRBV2,TGTGCCAGCAGTGATGGGGGGAGGGCTGAGGAGACCCAGTACTTC,CASSDGGRAEETQYF
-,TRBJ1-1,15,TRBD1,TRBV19,TGTGCCAGTAGTACCGACAGGGGAGTCCGGGATGAAGCTTTCTTT,CASSTDRGVRDEAFF
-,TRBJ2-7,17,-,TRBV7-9,TGTGCCAGCAGCTTCAAAGGGGGGACAGACAGGGCCTACGAGCAGTACTTC,CASSFKGGTDRAYEQYF
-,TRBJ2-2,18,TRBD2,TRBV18,TGTGCCAGCTCACTTATGGCGACTAGCCGCTCGAACACCGGGGAGCTGTTTTTT,CASSLMATSRSNTGELFF
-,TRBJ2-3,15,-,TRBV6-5,TGTGCCAGCAGTTACCAGGGGGGAGGCACAGATACGCAGTATTTT,CASSYQGGGTDTQYF
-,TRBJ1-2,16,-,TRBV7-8,TGTGCCAGCAGCGTCGGAGGGGTTGCGCACAACTATGGCTACACCTTC,CASSVGGVAHNYGYTF
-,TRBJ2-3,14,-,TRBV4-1,TGCGCCAGCAGCCAAGTTGGCGGACTCGATACGCAGTATTTT,CASSQVGGLDTQYF
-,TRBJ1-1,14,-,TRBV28,TGTGCCAGCAGTTTCAATTGGGGGAACACTGAAGCTTTCTTT,CASSFNWGNTEAFF
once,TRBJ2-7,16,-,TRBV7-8,TGTGCCAGCAGCTTACTACAGGGCCCGGGGGGATACGAGCAGTACTTC,CASSLLQGPGGYEQYF
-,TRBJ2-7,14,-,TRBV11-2,TGTGCCAGCAGCTTGGGGACGGGGTCCTACGAGCAGTACTTC,CASSLGTGSYEQYF
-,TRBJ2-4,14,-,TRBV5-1,TGCGCCAGCAGCGAGAGGGTAGGAGGAAACATTCAGTACTTC,CASSERVGGNIQYF
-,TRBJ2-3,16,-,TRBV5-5,TGTGCCAGCAGCTTGGCGTGGGCCGATTTGGCAGATACGCAGTATTTT,CASSLAWADLADTQYF
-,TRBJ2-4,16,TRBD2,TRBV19,TGTGCCAGTAGTACAGTAGCGGGGGGGCCCGAGAACATTCAGTACTTC,CASSTVAGGPENIQYF
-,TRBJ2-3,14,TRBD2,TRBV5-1,TGCGCCAGCAGCTTGGGGACTAGCGGAGATACGCAGTATTTT,CASSLGTSGDTQYF
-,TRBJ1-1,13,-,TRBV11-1,TGTGCCAGCAGTTGGACGTGGTCCACTGAAGCTTTCTTT,CASSWTWSTEAFF
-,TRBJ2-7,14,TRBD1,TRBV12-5,TGTGCTAGTGGTTTGGGGGACAGGGGAGACGAGCAGTACTTC,CASGLGDRGDEQYF
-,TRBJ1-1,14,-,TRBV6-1,TGTGCCAGCAGCTTCTCAAGAGGGACTCCTGAAGCTTTCTTT,CASSFSRGTPEAFF
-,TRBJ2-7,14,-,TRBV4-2,TGTGCCAGCAGCCAAGAGCGGGGCTCCTACGAGCAGTACTTC,CASSQERGSYEQYF
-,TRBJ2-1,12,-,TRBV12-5,TGTGCTAGTGGTTTTACCGAAGGTGAGCAGTTCTTC,CASGFTEGEQFF
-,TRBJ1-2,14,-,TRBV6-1,TGTGCCAGCATACGGGACCCGGGGGGAGGTGGCTACACCTTC,CASIRDPGGGGYTF
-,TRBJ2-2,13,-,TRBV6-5,TGTGCCAGCAGTTACTCTGGCACCGGGGAGCTGTTTTTT,CASSYSGTGELFF